A selection of T cell receptor beta chains follows, all from one sample in a study of ipilimumab plus nivolumab after autologous stem cell transplantation. Some clones are missing from TCRdb's copy, which holds only in-frame ones; the method was immunoSEQ multiplex PCR. The sample has 15,000 to 20,000 clones; approximately 79% are singletons. This sample comprised PBMCs, obtained in a trial of ipilimumab plus nivolumab as post-transplant consolidation. Receptor source: a male donor with diffuse large B-cell lymphoma. The CDR3 runs from the conserved cysteine through the conserved F or W. Fields, in order: clone size, J gene, D gene, V gene, CDR3 protein, CDR3 DNA. D genes are given only for firm matches. Part of the rows lack a size; the others show once, few, many or a class for expanded clones.

size: .; J: TRBJ2-3; D: TRBD1; V: TRBV10-1; CDR3: CASSANRGRTDTQYF; DNA: TGCGCCAGCAGTGCAAACAGGGGTCGCACAGATACGCAGTATTTT
size: few; J: TRBJ2-7; D: .; V: TRBV7-9; CDR3: CASSSLGKRANYEQYF; DNA: TGTGCCAGCAGCTCCCTCGGGAAAAGGGCGAACTACGAGCAGTACTTC
size: .; J: TRBJ2-7; D: .; V: TRBV11-3; CDR3: CASSLQRDYEQYF; DNA: TGTGCCAGCAGCTTACAGCGAGACTACGAGCAGTACTTC
size: .; J: TRBJ2-5; D: .; V: TRBV14; CDR3: CASSQVQGKKWETQYF; DNA: TGTGCCAGCAGCCAAGTGCAGGGCAAAAAGTGGGAGACCCAGTACTTC
size: few; J: TRBJ2-2; D: .; V: TRBV10-2; CDR3: CASSDRAGELFF; DNA: TGCGCCAGCAGTGATAGGGCCGGGGAGCTGTTTTTT
size: .; J: TRBJ1-6; D: .; V: TRBV6-4; CDR3: CASSEEGLSPLHF; DNA: TGTGCCAGCAGTGAAGAGGGACTTTCACCCCTCCACTTT
size: once; J: TRBJ2-7; D: TRBD2; V: TRBV14; CDR3: CASSLSGGLAYEQYF; DNA: TGTGCCAGCAGTCTTAGCGGGGGGTTAGCCTACGAGCAGTACTTC
size: .; J: TRBJ2-2; D: .; V: TRBV18; CDR3: CASSSQGSGELFF; DNA: TGTGCCAGCTCATCGCAGGGGTCCGGGGAGCTGTTTTTT
size: .; J: TRBJ1-2; D: .; V: TRBV5-6; CDR3: CASSLFPGSNYGYTF; DNA: TGTGCCAGCAGCTTGTTTCCAGGGTCCAACTATGGCTACACCTTC
size: few; J: TRBJ2-7; D: TRBD2; V: TRBV5-4; CDR3: CASSSTSGFSYEQYF; DNA: TGTGCCAGCAGTTCGACTAGCGGTTTCTCCTACGAGCAGTACTTC
size: .; J: TRBJ2-5; D: .; V: TRBV25-1; CDR3: CASSLLAVETQYF; DNA: TGTGCCAGCAGCCTACTAGCTGTGGAGACCCAGTACTTC
size: .; J: TRBJ1-1; D: .; V: TRBV11-3; CDR3: CASSLGGTPIAFF; DNA: TGTGCCAGCAGCCTTGGGGGGACTCCGATTGCTTTCTTT
size: .; J: TRBJ1-6; D: .; V: TRBV28; CDR3: CASSFPASYNSPLHF; DNA: TGTGCCAGCAGTTTCCCGGCCTCCTATAATTCACCCCTCCACTTT
size: .; J: TRBJ2-1; D: TRBD1; V: TRBV29-1; CDR3: CSVDGDRAYNEQFF; DNA: TGCAGCGTTGACGGGGACAGGGCTTACAATGAGCAGTTCTTC
size: .; J: TRBJ2-5; D: TRBD2; V: TRBV5-1; CDR3: CASSGIAGADVKETQYF; DNA: TGCGCCAGCAGCGGGATAGCGGGAGCGGATGTAAAAGAGACCCAGTACTTC
size: once; J: TRBJ2-2; D: TRBD1; V: TRBV7-8; CDR3: CASSQGQGKNTGELFF; DNA: TGTGCCAGCAGCCAGGGACAGGGCAAGAACACCGGGGAGCTGTTTTTT
size: .; J: TRBJ2-4; D: .; V: TRBV28; CDR3: CASSLGRGNIQYF; DNA: TGTGCCAGCAGTTTGGGGCGAGGGAACATTCAGTACTTC
size: .; J: TRBJ1-2; D: TRBD1; V: TRBV11-2; CDR3: CASSGGTVSGYTF; DNA: TGTGCCAGCAGCGGAGGGACAGTGAGTGGCTACACCTTC
size: .; J: TRBJ2-3; D: TRBD1; V: TRBV30; CDR3: CAWGTGTGAPDTQYF; DNA: TGTGCCTGGGGGACGGGAACAGGGGCCCCAGATACGCAGTATTTT
size: few; J: TRBJ2-7; D: TRBD2; V: TRBV13; CDR3: CASSDPSGGYEQYF; DNA: TGTGCCAGCAGCGACCCTAGCGGGGGCTACGAGCAGTACTTC
size: .; J: TRBJ2-4; D: .; V: TRBV6-1; CDR3: CASSEARENIQYF; DNA: TGTGCCAGCAGTGAAGCGAGAGAAAACATTCAGTACTTC
size: .; J: TRBJ1-1; D: TRBD1; V: TRBV10-3; CDR3: CAIRPGQENEAFF; DNA: TGTGCCATCAGGCCGGGACAGGAGAATGAAGCTTTCTTT
size: .; J: TRBJ2-7; D: TRBD2; V: TRBV2; CDR3: CASTPSGGGEQYF; DNA: TGTGCCAGCACCCCTAGCGGGGGAGGAGAGCAGTACTTC
size: once; J: TRBJ2-3; D: .; V: TRBV30; CDR3: CAWSPLGARLSDTQYF; DNA: TGTGCCTGGAGTCCCCTGGGAGCCAGGTTGTCGGATACGCAGTATTTT
size: once; J: TRBJ2-3; D: TRBD2; V: TRBV14; CDR3: CASSRGLAGPFTDTQYF; DNA: TGTGCCAGCAGCCGGGGACTAGCGGGTCCCTTCACAGATACGCAGTATTTT
size: .; J: TRBJ2-3; D: TRBD1; V: TRBV4-1; CDR3: CASSQVRTGTGVIITDTQYF; DNA: TGCGCCAGCAGCCAAGTAAGGACCGGGACAGGGGTAATAATTACAGATACGCAGTATTTT
size: few; J: TRBJ1-5; D: .; V: TRBV10-2; CDR3: CASSQAGSNQPQHF; DNA: TGCGCCAGCAGTCAAGCGGGGAGCAATCAGCCCCAGCATTTT